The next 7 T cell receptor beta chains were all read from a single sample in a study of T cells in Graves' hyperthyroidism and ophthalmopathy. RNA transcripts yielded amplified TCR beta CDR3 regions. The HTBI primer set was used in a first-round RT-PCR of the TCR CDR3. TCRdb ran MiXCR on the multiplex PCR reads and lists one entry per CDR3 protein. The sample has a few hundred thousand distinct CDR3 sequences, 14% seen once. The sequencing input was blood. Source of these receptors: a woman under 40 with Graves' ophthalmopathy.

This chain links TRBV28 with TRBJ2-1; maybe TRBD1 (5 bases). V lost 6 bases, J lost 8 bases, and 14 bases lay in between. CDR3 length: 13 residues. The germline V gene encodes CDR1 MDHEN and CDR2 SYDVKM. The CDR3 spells CASSPAEQDEQFF. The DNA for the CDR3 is TGTGCCAGCAGCCCTGCGGAACAGGATGAGCAGTTCTTC.

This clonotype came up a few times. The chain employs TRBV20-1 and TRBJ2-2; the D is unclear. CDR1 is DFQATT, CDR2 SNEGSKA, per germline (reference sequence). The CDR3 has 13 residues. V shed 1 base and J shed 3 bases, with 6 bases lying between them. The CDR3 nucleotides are TGCAGTGCTAGAGTGGCAGACACCGGGGAGCTGTTTTTT. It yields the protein CSARVADTGELFF.

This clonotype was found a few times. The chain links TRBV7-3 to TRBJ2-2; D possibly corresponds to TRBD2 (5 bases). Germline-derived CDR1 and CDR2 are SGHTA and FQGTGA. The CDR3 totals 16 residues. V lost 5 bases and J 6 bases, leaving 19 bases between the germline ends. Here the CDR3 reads CASSPSRGLAAGELFF. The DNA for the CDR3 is TGTGCCAGCAGCCCCTCTAGAGGTCTAGCTGCCGGGGAGCTGTTTTTT.

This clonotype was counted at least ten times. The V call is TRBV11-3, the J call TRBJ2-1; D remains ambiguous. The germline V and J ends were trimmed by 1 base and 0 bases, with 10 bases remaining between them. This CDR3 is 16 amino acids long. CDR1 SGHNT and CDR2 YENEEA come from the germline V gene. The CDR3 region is CASSLARRSSYNEQFF. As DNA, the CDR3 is TGTGCCAGCAGCTTAGCTCGGCGGAGCTCCTACAATGAGCAGTTCTTC.

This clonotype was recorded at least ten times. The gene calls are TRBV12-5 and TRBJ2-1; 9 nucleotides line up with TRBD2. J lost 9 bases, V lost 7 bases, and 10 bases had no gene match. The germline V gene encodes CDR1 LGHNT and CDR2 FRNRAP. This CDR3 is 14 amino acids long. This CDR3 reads CASASSGTSFEQFF. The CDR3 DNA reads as TGTGCTAGTGCTTCGTCCGGGACTAGCTTTGAGCAGTTCTTC.

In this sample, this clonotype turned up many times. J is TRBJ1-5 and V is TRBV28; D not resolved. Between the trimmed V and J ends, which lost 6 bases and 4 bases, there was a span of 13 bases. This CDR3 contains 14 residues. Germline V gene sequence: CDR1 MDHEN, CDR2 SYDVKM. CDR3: CASSPRLGNQPQHF. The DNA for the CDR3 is TGTGCCAGCAGCCCCCGGTTGGGGAATCAGCCCCAGCATTTT. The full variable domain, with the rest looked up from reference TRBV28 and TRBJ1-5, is DVKVTQSSRYLVKRTGEKVFLECVQDMDHENMFWYRQDPGLGLRLIYFSYDVKMKEKGDIPEGYSVSREKKERFSLILESASTNQTSMYLCASSPRLGNQPQHFGDGTRLSIL.

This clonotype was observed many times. Here the CDR3 reads CASSGRDTQYF. Written as DNA, the CDR3 is TGTGCCAGCAGTGGGAGGGATACGCAGTATTTT. V gene TRBV2 combines with J gene TRBJ2-3; possible D gene TRBD2, 5 bases. This CDR3 is built from 11 residues. V was shortened by 4 bases and J by 6 bases, with 5 bases between the two germline ends. The germline V gene encodes CDR1 SNHLY and CDR2 FYNNEI.